These T cell receptor beta chains were read from a single sample in a study of T cell responses to AZD1222 COVID-19 vaccine. Profiled with immunoSEQ multiplex PCR; TCRdb holds only in-frame clones, not every one. The sample lists fewer than 130,000 clones, about four fifths occurring once. The sample in question was peripheral blood, obtained on day 0 of AZD1222 vaccination. These receptors originate from an adult in good health. Both conserved end residues are part of each CDR3. The D gene is left open where the match is weak. Clone size, where shown, is once, few, many, or a class for clones that have expanded.

d_gene: -; v_gene: TRBV21-1; j_gene: TRBJ2-3; abundance: few; CDR3aa: CASSPQRQFPDTQYF; CDR3nt: TGTGCCAGCAGCCCCCAGCGGCAGTTTCCAGATACGCAGTATTTT
d_gene: -; v_gene: TRBV6-2/TRBV6-3; j_gene: TRBJ1-2; abundance: -; CDR3aa: CASSSREGYGYTF; CDR3nt: TGTGCCAGCAGTTCCAGGGAGGGTTATGGCTACACCTTC
d_gene: TRBD1; v_gene: TRBV6-5; j_gene: TRBJ1-4; abundance: once; CDR3aa: CAVKQGSTNEKLFF; CDR3nt: TGTGCCGTCAAACAGGGGTCGACTAATGAAAAACTGTTTTTT
d_gene: -; v_gene: TRBV27; j_gene: TRBJ1-4; abundance: -; CDR3aa: CASSLSPLSSTNEKLFF; CDR3nt: TGTGCCAGCAGTTTATCCCCCCTGTCGTCAACTAATGAAAAACTGTTTTTT
d_gene: -; v_gene: TRBV5-1; j_gene: TRBJ2-1; abundance: -; CDR3aa: CASSLGADEQFF; CDR3nt: TGCGCCAGCAGCTTAGGCGCGGATGAGCAGTTCTTC
d_gene: TRBD1; v_gene: TRBV27; j_gene: TRBJ2-3; abundance: -; CDR3aa: CASSLEGTGASTDTQYF; CDR3nt: TGTGCCAGCAGTTTAGAGGGGACAGGGGCTAGCACAGATACGCAGTATTTT
d_gene: -; v_gene: TRBV28; j_gene: TRBJ1-2; abundance: -; CDR3aa: CASSTAEKHYGYTF; CDR3nt: TGTGCCAGCAGTACTGCTGAAAAACACTATGGCTACACCTTC
d_gene: TRBD1; v_gene: TRBV7-6; j_gene: TRBJ1-1; abundance: few; CDR3aa: CASSLVSGGSEAFF; CDR3nt: TGTGCCAGCAGCTTAGTGTCAGGGGGCTCTGAAGCTTTCTTT
d_gene: TRBD1; v_gene: TRBV5-1; j_gene: TRBJ1-1; abundance: -; CDR3aa: CASSLVVGGDTEAFF; CDR3nt: TGCGCCAGCAGCTTGGTGGTAGGGGGCGACACTGAAGCTTTCTTT
d_gene: -; v_gene: TRBV25-1; j_gene: TRBJ1-6; abundance: once; CDR3aa: CASSDNRERGSPLHF; CDR3nt: TGTGCCAGCAGTGACAACAGGGAACGCGGCTCACCCCTCCACTTT
d_gene: -; v_gene: TRBV7-2; j_gene: TRBJ2-7; abundance: -; CDR3aa: CASSHPGPTSPYF; CDR3nt: TGTGCCAGCAGCCACCCCGGACCGACCTCCCCGTACTTC
d_gene: TRBD2; v_gene: TRBV15; j_gene: TRBJ2-3; abundance: once; CDR3aa: CATSKLAGGPADTQYF; CDR3nt: TGTGCCACCAGCAAACTAGCGGGGGGGCCCGCAGATACGCAGTATTTT
d_gene: -; v_gene: TRBV11-3; j_gene: TRBJ2-2; abundance: -; CDR3aa: CASSSDYSAKELFF; CDR3nt: TGTGCCAGCAGCTCAGATTACAGCGCTAAGGAGCTGTTTTTT
d_gene: -; v_gene: TRBV7-2; j_gene: TRBJ1-1; abundance: -; CDR3aa: CASSFQAGLIGEAFF; CDR3nt: TGTGCCAGCAGCTTTCAAGCGGGGTTAATTGGGGAAGCTTTCTTT
d_gene: -; v_gene: TRBV28; j_gene: TRBJ2-1; abundance: -; CDR3aa: CASSTSRSAGINNEQFF; CDR3nt: TGTGCCAGCAGTACCTCCCGGTCCGCCGGGATCAACAATGAGCAGTTCTTC
d_gene: -; v_gene: TRBV6-5; j_gene: TRBJ1-4; abundance: once; CDR3aa: CASSYVGSTTNEKLFF; CDR3nt: TGTGCCAGCAGTTATGTGGGGTCAACAACTAATGAAAAACTGTTTTTT
d_gene: -; v_gene: TRBV15; j_gene: TRBJ1-5; abundance: once; CDR3aa: CATSRGVVISNQPQHF; CDR3nt: TGTGCCACCAGCAGAGGGGTGGTTATTAGCAATCAGCCCCAGCATTTT
d_gene: -; v_gene: TRBV6-6; j_gene: TRBJ2-2; abundance: few; CDR3aa: CASSYSRGTGELFF; CDR3nt: TGTGCCAGCAGTTACTCGAGGGGCACCGGGGAGCTGTTTTTT
d_gene: -; v_gene: TRBV19; j_gene: TRBJ2-1; abundance: -; CDR3aa: CASSTLDRPQFF; CDR3nt: TGTGCCAGTAGTACCCTAGACCGACCCCAGTTCTTC
d_gene: -; v_gene: TRBV5-1; j_gene: TRBJ1-1; abundance: few; CDR3aa: CASLEGSANTEAFF; CDR3nt: TGCGCCAGCTTAGAGGGATCGGCTAACACTGAAGCTTTCTTT
d_gene: -; v_gene: TRBV6-2/TRBV6-3; j_gene: TRBJ1-1; abundance: once; CDR3aa: CASSPGFTEAFF; CDR3nt: TGTGCCAGCAGTCCAGGGTTCACTGAAGCTTTCTTT
d_gene: -; v_gene: TRBV30; j_gene: TRBJ1-1; abundance: -; CDR3aa: CAWSESGGNTEAFF; CDR3nt: TGTGCCTGGAGCGAAAGCGGGGGGAACACTGAAGCTTTCTTT
d_gene: TRBD2; v_gene: TRBV19; j_gene: TRBJ2-5; abundance: -; CDR3aa: CASGRADRAGGTQYF; CDR3nt: TGTGCCAGTGGGAGGGCCGACCGGGCAGGCGGGACCCAGTACTTC
d_gene: -; v_gene: TRBV7-6; j_gene: TRBJ2-1; abundance: -; CDR3aa: CASKGGFLGHEQFF; CDR3nt: TGTGCCAGCAAAGGAGGCTTCCTGGGGCATGAGCAGTTCTTC
d_gene: -; v_gene: TRBV3-1/TRBV3-2; j_gene: TRBJ1-1; abundance: -; CDR3aa: CASSQSERGPEAFF; CDR3nt: TGTGCCAGCAGCCAATCCGAAAGGGGCCCTGAAGCTTTCTTT